The present entry profiles one T cell receptor (beta chain) with its context. Which antigen it targets is not known. Qualities for individual bases were not recorded, and no much larger clone is one base off. The data stem from a study of shared clonotypes between healthy human individuals (dated by TCRdb to 2020 to 2021). For context, the study as a whole: A few men and two women, aged 18 to 49 years, made up the cohort. To estimate repertoire size and how much clonotypes are shared between individuals, the study performed deep sequencing of blood TCR repertoires from about five healthy adults. For each donor, three plates each were used for CD4 naive and CD4 memory, two plates were used for CD8 naive, and one plate was used for CD8 memory. Each donor's leukapheresis produced roughly between roughly 0.94 and 9.5 billion PBMCs. To increase sequencing depth and limit assay-specific biases, different laboratories used diverse techniques to prepare libraries and sequence TCR repertoires. Summary of the overall study and its limitations: Sharing across several donors was observed for around 5% of naive CD4, around 3.5% of naive CD8, 2% to 2.5% of memory CD4, and around 0.42% of memory CD8 clonotypes. Pairwise subsampling led to the expectation that sequencing depth would affect the degree of clonotype sharing among donors. Sampling was restricted to blood, and TCR repertoires in tissue are likely to differ from TCR repertoires in blood. Larger estimated clonotype richness was generally found for naive subsets than for memory subsets. Compared with non-shared clonotypes, clonotypes shared by all four sorted-subset donors had higher generation probabilities. The genetic and exposure-history diversity represented was limited by the small number of donors. Incomplete sequencing was indicated by rarefaction of sorted-subset datasets, despite the large sequencing depth.

The germline V gene gives CDR1 as MNHEY and CDR2 as SVGAGI. The CDR3 measures 15 amino acids from cysteine to phenylalanine. The CDR3 DNA has 45 bases and is translated from base 1. V gives up 6 bases and J gives up 0 bases, and the segment between their germline ends measures 11 bases. CD8 naive samples were CD45RO-negative cells positively selected for CCR7, giving a CD45RA+CCR7+ population that excluded TemRA cells. The donors were healthy, HIV-negative adults who had no recently reported acute infections or vaccinations. Only Caucasian adults living in Nashville, Tennessee, USA were represented among the donors. After blood collection by leukapheresis, PBMCs were isolated using Ficoll-Histopaque density gradient centrifugation and then cryopreserved in the vapor phase of liquid nitrogen. Analytical flow cytometry was used to check the purity and quantity of every magnetically sorted T cell population. Genomic DNA was isolated from every sorted fraction and measured by UV absorbance on a Nanodrop 2000c.

TCR CDR3 regions were amplified from genomic DNA by multiplex PCR using the deep immunoSEQ assay. Extracted genomic DNA from each cell subset was spread evenly across all wells of several immunoSEQ 96-well plates, with each plate serving as a replicate. For sorted subsets, 150 to 200 ng genomic DNA, equal to about 30,000 T cell genomes, was loaded into each replicate PCR. Purified libraries were quantified with a Qubit 3.0 fluorometer, sized on a Bioanalyzer 2100, and re-quantified with the KAPA Library Quantification kit. Each immunoSEQ 96-well plate was sequenced on its own single-read 150-cycle Illumina NextSeq 550 flow cell. In the paper's pipeline: Because only junctional sequences without quality scores were contained in the immunoSEQ output, filtering matching that applied to full-length reads could not be performed. To assign V/J genes and CDR3, sequences were annotated using PyIR, a Python wrapper for IgBLAST v1.9, with IMGT germline references. Reads were removed for weak V/J assignments (E-value above 1e-6), missing CDR3, stop codons, out-of-frame junctions, or ambiguous translated residues. V3J clonotypes were defined as sequences sharing the same inferred V gene, J gene, and CDR3 amino acid sequence. The percentage overlap between two repertoires was calculated by dividing the number of shared unique clonotypes by the size of the smaller repertoire. Repertoire richness was assessed with RTK rarefaction, the Chao1 estimator, and Recon v2.1 estimates of unobserved clonotypes. For all TCRbeta clonotypes obtained by the gDNA method from a handful of donors, generation probabilities were computed with OLGA. TCRdb stores this immuneACCESS table with in-frame sequences only. Part of the clones is absent; in the studies checked, under half of the shortfall reflects unresolved V genes, and no reason is known for the rest. V, J and clone size are taken as reported in that table, and D and trimming were inferred from the DNA itself. This sample has 2 million or so clones in its table, and about 94% of those were observed once. Of the sample, more than 0.95% falls within the top ten clones.

The chain is assembled from TRBV6-5 and TRBJ1-4, with the D gene not clear enough to name. The specimen sequenced was naive CD8+ T cells sorted from blood. Interpreted using the paper, the cell subset or site label stands for: CD45RA+CCR7+. The TCR comes from a man younger than 35 in good health. This receptor carries the CDR3 CASSPSTATNEKLFF. The DNA is as follows: TGTGCCAGCAGCCCATCCACTGCAACTAATGAAAAACTGTTTTTT.